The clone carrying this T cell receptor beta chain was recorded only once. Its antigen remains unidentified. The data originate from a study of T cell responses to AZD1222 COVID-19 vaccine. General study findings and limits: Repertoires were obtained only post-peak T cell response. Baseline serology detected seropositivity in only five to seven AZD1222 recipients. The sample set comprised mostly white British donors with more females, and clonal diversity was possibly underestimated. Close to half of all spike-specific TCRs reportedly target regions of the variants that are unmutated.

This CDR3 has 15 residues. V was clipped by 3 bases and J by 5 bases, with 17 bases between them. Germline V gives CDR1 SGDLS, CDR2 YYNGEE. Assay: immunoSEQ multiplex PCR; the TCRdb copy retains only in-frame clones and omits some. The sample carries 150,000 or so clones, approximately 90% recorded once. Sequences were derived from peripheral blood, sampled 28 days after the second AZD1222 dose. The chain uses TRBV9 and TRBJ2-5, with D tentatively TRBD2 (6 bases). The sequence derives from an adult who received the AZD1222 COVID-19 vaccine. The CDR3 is CASSANGGSTETQYF. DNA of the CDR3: TGTGCCAGCAGCGCAAACGGGGGTAGCACGGAGACCCAGTACTTC.